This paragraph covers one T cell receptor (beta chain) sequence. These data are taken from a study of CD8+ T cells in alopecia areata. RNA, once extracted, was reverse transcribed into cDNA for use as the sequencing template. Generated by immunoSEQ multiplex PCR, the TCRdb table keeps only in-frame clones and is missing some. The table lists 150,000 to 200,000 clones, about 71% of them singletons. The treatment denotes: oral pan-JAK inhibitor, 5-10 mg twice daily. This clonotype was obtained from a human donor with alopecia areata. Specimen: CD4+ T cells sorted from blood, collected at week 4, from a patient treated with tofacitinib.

CDR3 loop: CASSEFDSAGYGYTF. The CDR3 DNA sequence: TGTGCCAGCAGTGAATTTGACAGCGCAGGATATGGCTACACCTTC. J is TRBJ1-2 and V is TRBV6-1; D perhaps matches TRBD1 (5 bases). CDR1 MNHNS and CDR2 SASEGT come from the germline V gene. CDR3 length equals 15 residues. V was clipped by 2 bases and J by 5 bases, with 15 bases between them.